A selection of T cell receptor beta chains follows, all from one sample in a study of blood T cell repertoires in COVID-19. Data came from immunoSEQ multiplex PCR; TCRdb stores just in-frame clones and leaves some out. The sample yields 60,000 to 90,000 clones, 80% to 95% seen once. Sequenced: peripheral blood. All receptors come from a woman of 80 years or more with acute or convalescent COVID-19. Both conserved end residues are part of each CDR3. The D gene is left open where the match is weak. Part of the rows lack a size; the others show once, few, many or a class for expanded clones.

d_call,v_call,j_call,clone_size,cdr3_nt,cdr3_aa
TRBD1,TRBV28,TRBJ1-4,.,TGTGCCAGCAGTTCCCGGGACAGGGCAAGAGAAAAACTGTTTTTT,CASSSRDRAREKLFF
TRBD1,TRBV6-5,TRBJ1-5,.,TGTGCCAATTCACAGGGGACGGGTCAGCCCCAGCATTTT,CANSQGTGQPQHF
.,TRBV10-1,TRBJ2-2,.,TGCGCCAGCAGTGATAAAGCGTTCACCGGGGAGCTGTTTTTT,CASSDKAFTGELFF
.,TRBV27,TRBJ2-7,.,TGTGCCAGGTCGGGAGTCGAGCAGTACTTC,CARSGVEQYF
TRBD1,TRBV5-4,TRBJ2-1,once,TGTGCCAGCAGCTTGGCCGGGACAGGGGCCCGCAGCTCCTACAATGAGCAGTTCTTC,CASSLAGTGARSSYNEQFF
.,TRBV4-1,TRBJ2-7,.,TGCGCCAGCAGCCAAGAGCCCAGGGGCTTGGAATACGAGCAGTACTTC,CASSQEPRGLEYEQYF
TRBD1,TRBV19,TRBJ1-5,.,TGTGCCAGTAGCCATGAGGTTTTGGCCGGGACAGCCCTCAATCAGCCCCAGCATTTT,CASSHEVLAGTALNQPQHF
TRBD1,TRBV24-1,TRBJ1-2,.,TGTGCCACCAGTGATAACAGGGGCTATGGCTACACCTTC,CATSDNRGYGYTF
TRBD1,TRBV7-2,TRBJ2-7,.,TGTGCCAGCAGCGTTAAGGCCGTACAGGGGAGCGAGCAGTACTTC,CASSVKAVQGSEQYF
.,TRBV3-1/TRBV3-2,TRBJ2-7,.,TGTGCCAGCAGCCAAGGGCGGGAATTCTACGAGCAGTACTTC,CASSQGREFYEQYF
TRBD2,TRBV28,TRBJ2-1,.,TGTGCCAGCAGACTACGGGCTAGCGGGCCGAATGAGCAGTTCTTC,CASRLRASGPNEQFF
.,TRBV24-1,TRBJ2-2,.,TGTGCCACCACAGGTTACACCGGGGAGCTGTTTTTT,CATTGYTGELFF
TRBD2,TRBV4-3,TRBJ2-3,.,TGCGCCAGCAGCCAAGATGATGTCGGGGGGGGGATAGATACGCAGTATTTT,CASSQDDVGGGIDTQYF
TRBD1,TRBV9,TRBJ1-2,.,TGTGCCAGCAGCGTTAGGACAGGGACCTGGGATGGCTACACCTTC,CASSVRTGTWDGYTF
TRBD1,TRBV4-1,TRBJ2-7,.,TGCGCCAGCAGCGCAGGGACAGGGAAATCCTACGAGCAGTACTTC,CASSAGTGKSYEQYF
.,TRBV12-3/TRBV12-4,TRBJ2-7,.,TGTGCCAGCAGTTTACTCGGCTACGAGCAGTACTTC,CASSLLGYEQYF
.,TRBV18,TRBJ2-1,.,TGTGCCAGCTCACCACGCCAGTCGGAGGAGCAGTTCTTC,CASSPRQSEEQFF
.,TRBV3-1/TRBV3-2,TRBJ2-3,.,TGTGCCAGCAGCTCCGGGACTAGCACAGATACGCAGTATTTT,CASSSGTSTDTQYF
.,TRBV9,TRBJ1-6,.,TGTGCCAGCGGTACGGGGGGCTCCTATAATTCACCCCTCCACTTT,CASGTGGSYNSPLHF
TRBD1,TRBV24-1,TRBJ2-3,.,TGTGCCACCATAAAGGTCGGTGGTCTCTCAGGGGGCAATACAGATACGCAGTATTTT,CATIKVGGLSGGNTDTQYF
.,TRBV11-2,TRBJ1-1,.,TGTGCCAGCAGCGTGGGGGGGGTGAACACTGAAGCTTTCTTT,CASSVGGVNTEAFF